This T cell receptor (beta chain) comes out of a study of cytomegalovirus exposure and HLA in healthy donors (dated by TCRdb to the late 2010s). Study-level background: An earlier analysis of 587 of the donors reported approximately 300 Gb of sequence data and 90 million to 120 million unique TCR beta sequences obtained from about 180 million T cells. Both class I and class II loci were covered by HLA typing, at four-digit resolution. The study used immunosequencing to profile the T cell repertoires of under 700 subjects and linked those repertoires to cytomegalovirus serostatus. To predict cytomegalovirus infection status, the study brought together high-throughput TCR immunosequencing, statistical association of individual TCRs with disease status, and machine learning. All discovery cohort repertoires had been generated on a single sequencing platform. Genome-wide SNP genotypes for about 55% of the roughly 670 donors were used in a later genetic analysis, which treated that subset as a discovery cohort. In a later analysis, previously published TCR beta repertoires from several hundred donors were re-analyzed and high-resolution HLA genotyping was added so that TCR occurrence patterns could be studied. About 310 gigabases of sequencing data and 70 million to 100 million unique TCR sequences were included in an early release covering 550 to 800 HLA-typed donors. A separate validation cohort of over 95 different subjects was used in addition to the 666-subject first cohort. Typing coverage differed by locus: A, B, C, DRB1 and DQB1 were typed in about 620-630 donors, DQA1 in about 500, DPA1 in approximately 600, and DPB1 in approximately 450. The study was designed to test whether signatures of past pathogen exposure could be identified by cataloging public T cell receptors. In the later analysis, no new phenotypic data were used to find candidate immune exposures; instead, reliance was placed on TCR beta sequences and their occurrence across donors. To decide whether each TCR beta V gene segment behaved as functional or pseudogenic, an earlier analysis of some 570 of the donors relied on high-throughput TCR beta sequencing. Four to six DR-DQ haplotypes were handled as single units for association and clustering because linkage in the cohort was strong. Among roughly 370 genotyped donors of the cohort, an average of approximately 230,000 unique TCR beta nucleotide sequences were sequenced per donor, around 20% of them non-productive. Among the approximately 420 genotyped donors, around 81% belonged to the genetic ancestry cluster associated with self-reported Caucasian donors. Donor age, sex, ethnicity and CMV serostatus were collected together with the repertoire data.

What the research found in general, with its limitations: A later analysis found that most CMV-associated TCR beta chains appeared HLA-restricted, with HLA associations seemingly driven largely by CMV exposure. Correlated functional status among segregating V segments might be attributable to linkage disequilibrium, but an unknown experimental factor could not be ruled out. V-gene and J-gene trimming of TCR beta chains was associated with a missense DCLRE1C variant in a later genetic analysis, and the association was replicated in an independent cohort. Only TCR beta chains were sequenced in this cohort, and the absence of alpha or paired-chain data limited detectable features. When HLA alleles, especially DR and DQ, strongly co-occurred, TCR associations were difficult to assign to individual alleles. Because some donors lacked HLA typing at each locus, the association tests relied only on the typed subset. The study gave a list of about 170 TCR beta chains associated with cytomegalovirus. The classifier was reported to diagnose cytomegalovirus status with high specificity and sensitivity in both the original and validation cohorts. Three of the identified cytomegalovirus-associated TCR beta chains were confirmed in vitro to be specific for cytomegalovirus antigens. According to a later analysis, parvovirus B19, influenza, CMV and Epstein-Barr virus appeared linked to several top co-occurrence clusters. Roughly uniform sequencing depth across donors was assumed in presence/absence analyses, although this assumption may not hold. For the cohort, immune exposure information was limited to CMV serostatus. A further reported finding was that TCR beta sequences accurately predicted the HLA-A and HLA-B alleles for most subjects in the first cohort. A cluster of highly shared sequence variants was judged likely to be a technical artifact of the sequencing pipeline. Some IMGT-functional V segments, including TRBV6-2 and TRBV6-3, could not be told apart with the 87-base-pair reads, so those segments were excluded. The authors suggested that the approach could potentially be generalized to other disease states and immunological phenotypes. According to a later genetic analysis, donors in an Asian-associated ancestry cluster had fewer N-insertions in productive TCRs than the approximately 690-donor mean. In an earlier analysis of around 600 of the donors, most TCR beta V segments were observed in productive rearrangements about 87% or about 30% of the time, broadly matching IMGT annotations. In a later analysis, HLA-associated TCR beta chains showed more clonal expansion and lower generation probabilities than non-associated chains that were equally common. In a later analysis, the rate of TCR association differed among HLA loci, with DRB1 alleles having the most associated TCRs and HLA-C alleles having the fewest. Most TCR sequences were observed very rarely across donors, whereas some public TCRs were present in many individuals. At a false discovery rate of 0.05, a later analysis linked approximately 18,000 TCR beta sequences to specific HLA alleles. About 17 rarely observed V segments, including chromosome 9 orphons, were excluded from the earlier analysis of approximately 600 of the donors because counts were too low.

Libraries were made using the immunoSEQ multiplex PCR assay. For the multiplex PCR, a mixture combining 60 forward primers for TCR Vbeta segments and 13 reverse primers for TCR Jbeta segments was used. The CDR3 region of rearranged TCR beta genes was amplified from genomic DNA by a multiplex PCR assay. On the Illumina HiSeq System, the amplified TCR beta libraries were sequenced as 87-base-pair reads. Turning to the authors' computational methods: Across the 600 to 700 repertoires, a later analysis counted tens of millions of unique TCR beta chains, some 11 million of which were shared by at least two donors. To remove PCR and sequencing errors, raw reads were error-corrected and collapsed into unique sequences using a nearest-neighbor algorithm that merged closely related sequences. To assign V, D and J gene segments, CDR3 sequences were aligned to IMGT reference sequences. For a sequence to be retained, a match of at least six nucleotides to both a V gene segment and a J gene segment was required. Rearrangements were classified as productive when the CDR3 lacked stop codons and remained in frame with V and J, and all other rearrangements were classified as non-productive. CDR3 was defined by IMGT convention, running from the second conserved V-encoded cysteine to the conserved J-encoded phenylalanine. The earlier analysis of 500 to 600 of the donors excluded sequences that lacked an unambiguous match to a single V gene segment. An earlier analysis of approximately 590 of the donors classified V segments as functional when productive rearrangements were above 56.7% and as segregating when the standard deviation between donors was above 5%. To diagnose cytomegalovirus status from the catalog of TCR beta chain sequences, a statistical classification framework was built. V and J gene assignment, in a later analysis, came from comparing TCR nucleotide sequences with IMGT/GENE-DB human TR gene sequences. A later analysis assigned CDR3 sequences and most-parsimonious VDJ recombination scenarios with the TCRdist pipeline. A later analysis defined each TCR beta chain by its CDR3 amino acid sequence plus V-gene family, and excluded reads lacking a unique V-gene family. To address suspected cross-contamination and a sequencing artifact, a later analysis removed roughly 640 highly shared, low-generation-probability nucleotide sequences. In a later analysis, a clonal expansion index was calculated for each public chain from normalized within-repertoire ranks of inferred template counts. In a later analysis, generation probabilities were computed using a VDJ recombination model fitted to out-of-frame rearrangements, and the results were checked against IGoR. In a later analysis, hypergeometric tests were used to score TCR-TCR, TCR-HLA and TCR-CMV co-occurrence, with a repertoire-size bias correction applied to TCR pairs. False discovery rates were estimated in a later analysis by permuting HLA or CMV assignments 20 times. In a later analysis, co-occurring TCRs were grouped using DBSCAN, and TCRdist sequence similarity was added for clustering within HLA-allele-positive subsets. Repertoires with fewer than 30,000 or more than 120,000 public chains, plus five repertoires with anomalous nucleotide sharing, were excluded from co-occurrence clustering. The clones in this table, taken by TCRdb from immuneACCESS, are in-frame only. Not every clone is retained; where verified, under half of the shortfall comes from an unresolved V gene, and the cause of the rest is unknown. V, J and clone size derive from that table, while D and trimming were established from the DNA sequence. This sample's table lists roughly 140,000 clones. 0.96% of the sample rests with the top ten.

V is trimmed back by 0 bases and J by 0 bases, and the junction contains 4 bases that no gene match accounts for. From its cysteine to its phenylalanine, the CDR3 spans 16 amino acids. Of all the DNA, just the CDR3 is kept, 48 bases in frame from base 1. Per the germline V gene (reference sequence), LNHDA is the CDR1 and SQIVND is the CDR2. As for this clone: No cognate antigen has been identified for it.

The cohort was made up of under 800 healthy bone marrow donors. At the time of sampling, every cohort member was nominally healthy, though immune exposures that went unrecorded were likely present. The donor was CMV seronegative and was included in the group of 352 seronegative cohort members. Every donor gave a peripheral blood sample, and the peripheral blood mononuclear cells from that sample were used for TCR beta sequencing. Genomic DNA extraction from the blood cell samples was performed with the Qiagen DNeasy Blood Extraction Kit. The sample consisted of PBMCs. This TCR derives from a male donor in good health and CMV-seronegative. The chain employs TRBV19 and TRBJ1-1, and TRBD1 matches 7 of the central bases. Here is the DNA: TGTGCCAGTAGTATAGATGCAGGGGGAGTGAACACTGAAGCTTTCTTT. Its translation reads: CASSIDAGGVNTEAFF.